This entry concerns a single TCR beta chain. The assay was immunoSEQ multiplex PCR, and TCRdb's table has in-frame clones only and misses some. Among roughly 69,000 clones, roughly 95% were seen once, and the ten largest hold more than 0.35%. The data belong to a study of brain T cells in children with intractable seizures. With 2 bases clipped from V and 5 bases from J, the junction kept 2 bases outside the gene matches. CDR1 is KGHDR and CDR2 is SFDVKD in the germline V gene. The CDR3 consists of 15 residues. This TCR was recovered from a boy in the first two years of life with focal cortical dysplasia and intractable seizures. The chain employs TRBV24-1 and TRBJ2-1; TRBD1 agrees at 10 bases. Specimen: peripheral blood, collected at surgery. CDR3 residues: CATSDSGTGDNEQFF. In nucleotides, the CDR3 is TGTGCCACCAGTGATTCCGGGACAGGGGACAATGAGCAGTTCTTC.